Sequencing of this T cell receptor (beta chain) was carried out in a study of blood T cell repertoires in COVID-19 (dated by TCRdb to the early 2020s). About the study as a whole: Collaborator samples came from the United States, Italy and Spain and covered acute and convalescent phases of COVID-19. The material from the prospective study consisted of cDNA or gDNA derived from T cells, B-cell-depleted T cells, or PBMCs. The dataset comprised deeply sampled blood TCRbeta repertoires from subjects exposed to, actively infected with, or recovered from COVID-19. The repertoires were released in a freely available public database meant as a resource for research on the immune response to SARS-CoV-2. The samples were drawn from the first 160 participants of the ongoing ImmuneRACE study and from about 1,200 subjects provided by 6 global collaborators. Sample metadata almost always included a de-identified subject ID, COVID-19 status, age in years and sex. Where available, HLA class I and class II types were obtained from metadata supplied by the sample provider rather than from assay-based typing. The research as a whole found: Clinical and demographic metadata were provided uncurated, with the amount varying by source and participant.

TCRbeta CDR3 regions were amplified from genomic DNA by means of the immunoSEQ Assay, a bias-controlled multiplex PCR. The original pipeline was this. Within the assay, amplification of reference gene primers was used to estimate how many nucleated cells each sample contained. To quantify the absolute abundance of each unique TCRbeta CDR3 rearrangement, sequence reads were collapsed and filtered. For each sample, productive Simpson clonality was calculated as the square root of Simpson's diversity index across productive rearrangements. TCRdb limited this immuneACCESS table to in-frame rearrangements with V and J called. A share of clones is missing; checked studies link under half to unresolved V genes, and the rest is unexplained. That table is the source of V, J and clone size, and D and trimming were worked out from the DNA. The sample profile shows 90,000 to 120,000 clones; roughly 82% of them were found once. The leading ten clones occupy 4.8% of the sample.

The CDR3 spans 15 residues, from the cysteine through the phenylalanine. The entry retains the CDR3 DNA only, 45 bases that are in frame from base 1. Trimming at the junction amounts to 4 bases on V and 5 bases on J, and the germline ends lie 17 bases apart. CDR1 and CDR2 were assigned from the germline V gene as KGHSH and LQKENI. Collaborating institutions collected whole blood in K2EDTA tubes following their own protocols. For TCRbeta analysis, collaborator samples were shipped as frozen whole blood, as isolated PBMCs, or as DNA extracted from either sample type. As for this clone: Its binding antigen is unknown. Nothing much larger sits one base from this clone, and base qualities are not available.

The sample was peripheral blood. The TCR was taken from a man aged 55 to 70 with acute or convalescent COVID-19. The sequence joins TRBV18 to TRBJ1-1; TRBD1 might be the D gene, on 5 matching bases. CDR3 loop: CASSRGQIGQTEAFF. The DNA reads TGTGCCAGCTCACGGGGCCAAATCGGTCAGACTGAAGCTTTCTTT.